One and the same sample provided the 25 T cell receptor beta chains below, sequenced in a study of tumor and adjacent non-tumor tissue in lung cancer. A modified ARM-PCR protocol with three rounds of nested PCR amplified TCRbeta. TCRdb called the multiplex PCR reads again in MiXCR, with one record for every CDR3 protein. Among under 140,000 distinct CDR3 sequences listed, under 90% were seen once. No cell sorting was done before RNA was extracted from the tissue. Sequenced: lung tumor tissue. Receptors originate from a man in his 70s with non-small cell lung cancer.

Notes on this clonotype: The junction does not match germline at one end; this may be a read error. V usage is TRBV20-1 and J usage is TRBJ2-7; 11 nucleotides align to TRBD2. Germline CDR1 is DFQATT and CDR2 is SNEGSKA (reference sequence). There are 17 residues in the CDR3. This chain's CDR3 is CSACPMTRLAGPYEQDF. CDR3 DNA sequence: TGCAGTGCTTGTCCAATGACTCGACTAGCGGGACCCTACGAGCAGGACTTC.

About this clonotype itself: It may be a read error: a sequence one base away is much more abundant. The chain joins TRBV28 to TRBJ1-2; possible D gene TRBD1, 5 bases. The CDR3 is made up of 16 amino acids. CDR1 is MDHEN, CDR2 SYDVKM, per germline. The ends were cut back, 10 bases at V and 5 bases at J, with 26 bases in the middle. In DNA form, the CDR3 reads TGTGCCATCACCGAGACCTGGGACGGACCAGGGTATGGCTACACCTTC. Translated: CAITETWDGPGYGYTF.

This chain uses TRBV15 with TRBJ1-4, with unresolved D. Trimming left V 0 bases short and J 13 bases short, with 9 bases between. Germline V lookup: CDR1 LNHNV, CDR2 YYDKDF (reference sequence). The CDR3 length is 12 residues. CDR3 DNA sequence: TGTGCCACCAGCAGAGATAGAGGACTACTGTTTTTT. It translates to CATSRDRGLLFF.

The chain employs TRBV28 and TRBJ2-5, with D possibly matching TRBD2 (6 bases). V was cut by 5 bases and J by 1 base, with 17 bases left in between. CDR1 is MDHEN and CDR2 is SYDVKM in the germline V gene. This CDR3 is 16 amino acids long. CDR3 amino acids: CASSRRALPAQETQYF. DNA of the CDR3: TGTGCCAGCAGTAGGAGGGCGCTTCCCGCCCAAGAGACCCAGTACTTC.

Notes on this clonotype: No conserved phenylalanine or tryptophan is present at the end of the CDR3, so a read error is the likely explanation. The limits of the CDR3 on the DNA are not certain, so only TCRdb's listed CDR3 is given. The V gene is TRBV4-2, the J gene TRBJ1-2; TRBD1 was called by the table and not checked on the DNA. CDR1 and CDR2 (germline): LGHNA, YNFKEQ. The CDR3 spans 16 amino acids, including both terminal residues. CDR3 sequence: CASSREQGARSYGYTL.

In its sample, this clonotype was seen a few times. This rearrangement joins TRBV29-1 to TRBJ2-4, with D maybe TRBD2 (5 bases). Deletions cut 7 bases from V and 5 bases from J, with 15 bases between. CDR3 size: 13 residues. CDR1 is SQVTM and CDR2 is ANQGSEA in the germline V gene. The CDR3 protein is CSGRTAGENIQYF. The CDR3 DNA reads TGCAGCGGGAGGACGGCCGGCGAAAACATTCAGTACTTC.

By sample share, this clonotype is medium-sized. The V gene is TRBV29-1, the J gene TRBJ2-3; D gene unclear. This CDR3 contains 13 residues. Deletions cut 0 bases from V and 4 bases from J, with 8 bases between. Germline CDR1 SQVTM, CDR2 ANQGSEA. The CDR3 loop reads CSVEEVVADTQYF. CDR3 DNA: TGCAGCGTTGAAGAAGTAGTAGCAGATACGCAGTATTTT.

Concerning this clonotype itself: No conserved phenylalanine or tryptophan is present at the end of the CDR3, so a read error is the likely explanation. This chain uses TRBV11-2 with TRBJ1-4, with D tentatively TRBD1 (5 bases). CDR1 is SGHAT and CDR2 is FQNNGV in the germline V gene. This CDR3 contains 16 residues. The CDR3 protein is CAISLAKGIGNEKLFL. DNA for the CDR3: TGTGCCATCAGCTTAGCAAAGGGGATAGGTAATGAAAAACTGTTTCTT.

With regard to this clonotype: Its ends do not fully match the called genes, so a read error is possible. The rearrangement joins TRBV11-2 to TRBJ2-3; D is unclear. This CDR3 comprises 14 residues. Germline CDR1 reads SGHAT; CDR2 reads FQNNGV. CDR3 coding DNA: TGTGTCAGCAGACGGACGGCCACAGCAGTTACGCACTATTTT. Translating it yields CVSRRTATAVTHYF.

This clonotype was found once. One end of the junction fails to match germline, which may point to a read error. The rearrangement links TRBV10-2 to TRBJ1-2, with 9 positions matching TRBD1. CDR3 length equals 13 residues. Germline lookup yields CDR1 WSHSY and CDR2 SAAADI. The CDR3 sequence is CTSSRTGDYGYTF. The CDR3 DNA is TGTACCAGCAGTAGGACAGGGGACTATGGCTACACCTTC.

On this clonotype: Since the CDR3 does not end with the conserved phenylalanine or tryptophan, this likely comes from a read error. The limits of the CDR3 on the DNA are not certain, so only TCRdb's listed CDR3 is given. The V and J genes are TRBV6-1 and TRBJ2-7; the table gives TRBD1 as D, unverified against the DNA. The germline CDR1 and CDR2 sequences are MNHNS and SASEGT. The CDR3 numbers 14 amino acids, ends counted. The CDR3 region is CASSDYPTDREQYL.

This clonotype was seen a handful of times. This may be a read error, as it is one base from a much larger clone. V is TRBV5-1 and J is TRBJ2-1; D possibly corresponds to TRBD2 (5 bases). CDR3 length equals 15 residues. Germline V gene data show CDR1 as SGHRS and CDR2 as YFSETQ. The DNA for the CDR3 is TGCACCAGCAGCCTCTTTGCAGGTAGCGACAATGAGCAGTTCTTC. Residues: CTSSLFAGSDNEQFF.

V is TRBV11-2 and J is TRBJ2-7, with 7 bases fitting TRBD2. This CDR3 has 15 residues. Germline lookup yields CDR1 SGHAT and CDR2 FQNNGV. V lost 0 bases and J lost 2; bases outside the gene matches: 4. This CDR3 reads CASSLDREAPYEQYF. The CDR3 region has the DNA TGTGCCAGCAGCTTAGATCGGGAGGCTCCCTACGAGCAGTACTTC. The whole variable domain, filled in from reference TRBV11-2 and TRBJ2-7, reads EAGVAQSPRYKIIEKRQSVAFWCNPISGHATLYWYQQILGQGPKLLIQFQNNGVVDDSQLPKDRFSAERLKGVDSTLKIQPAKLEDSAVYLCASSLDREAPYEQYFGPGTRLTVT.

The chain employs TRBV4-1 and TRBJ1-5; D gene unclear. Germline values: CDR1 MGHRA, CDR2 YSYEKL. V lost 6 bases and J 0 bases, leaving 18 bases between the germline ends. The CDR3 length is 17 residues. In DNA form, the CDR3 reads TGCGCCAGCAGACAGAGTAGCAGAATTTATAGCAATCAGCCCCAGCATTTT. It codes for CASRQSSRIYSNQPQHF.

A note on this clonotype: The junction differs from germline at one of its ends, possibly a read error. The V gene is TRBV12-5, the J gene TRBJ1-3, with TRBD1 as a possible D gene (5 bases). In germline, CDR1 is LGHNT, CDR2 FRNRAP. The CDR3 is 16 residues long. CDR3 bases: TGTCCTAGTGCTCTTGGACATGCGTCCTCTGGAAACACCATATATTTT. Amino acids: CPSALGHASSGNTIYF.

This clonotype was picked up many times. In nucleotides, the CDR3 is TGTGCCAGCAGTTTAGCCGGGACAGGGGCTAGGACTGAAGCTTTCTTT. This sequence encodes CASSLAGTGARTEAFF. This chain links TRBV28 with TRBJ1-1, with TRBD1 matching over 10 bases. The V gene's germline CDR1 is MDHEN and CDR2 SYDVKM. The junction had 8 bases not matched to a gene; V was cut back by 2 bases and J by 5 bases. The CDR3 contains 16 residues.

This clonotype was detected once. The missing conserved phenylalanine or tryptophan at the end of this CDR3 makes a read error likely. No DNA is shown, since the ends of the CDR3 on it are uncertain; the CDR3 is the one TCRdb lists. The chain uses TRBV11-3 and TRBJ2-7. The germline V gene encodes CDR1 SGHNT and CDR2 YENEEA. The CDR3 sequence runs 15 residues, both termini included. The chain's CDR3 is CASSLDGVQAREQYS.

A note on this clonotype: A junction end diverges from the germline sequence, so it may reflect a read error. The chain uses TRBV6-5 and TRBJ1-2, with a possible D match to TRBD1 (5 bases). The CDR3 consists of 13 residues. Germline V CDR1 and CDR2: MNHEY, SVGAGI. DNA of the CDR3: TGTGTCAGCAGGTCCCGAGGGGCTGGGGGCTACACCTTC. Protein: CVSRSRGAGGYTF.

J is TRBJ2-5 and V is TRBV6-5; 7 bases map to TRBD1. The CDR3 has 17 residues. The germline gives CDR1 MNHEY, CDR2 SVGAGI. CDR3 bases: TGTTCCGGCAGTTCCGCCGAGACAGGGTTCCCACAAGAGACCCAGTACTTC. It translates to CSGSSAETGFPQETQYF.

The CDR3 nucleotides read TGTGCCAGCAGTACTCCAGCGGCTGGGGCCAACGTCCTGACTTTC. Residues: CASSTPAAGANVLTF. The chain couples TRBV6-5 to TRBJ2-6, with D perhaps matching TRBD2 (5 bases). The germline V gene encodes CDR1 MNHEY and CDR2 SVGAGI. V was pared by 5 bases and J by 2 bases, with 10 bases between. The CDR3 extends over 15 amino acids.

A word on this clonotype: This CDR3 fails to terminate in the conserved phenylalanine or tryptophan, so it likely reflects a read error. The rearrangement joins TRBV12-3 or TRBV12-4 to TRBJ2-1; TRBD2 is a possible D gene (5 bases). The J call is uncertain, as TRBJ2-7 better fits the DNA end. This CDR3 is built from 14 residues. The CDR3 here is CASSLTSGLNEQYY. The CDR3 DNA sequence: TGTGCCAGCAGTTTAACTAGTGGGCTGAATGAGCAGTACTAC.

The sample holds one count of this clonotype. The rearrangement uses TRBV14 and TRBJ1-2; TRBD1 is a possible D gene (6 bases). The germline CDR1 and CDR2 sequences are SGHDN and FVKESK. The CDR3 is made up of 14 amino acids. The CDR3 protein is CVNSQQTGSYGYTF. The CDR3 bases are TGTGTCAACAGCCAACAAACAGGGTCCTATGGCTACACCTTC. Full variable domain (missing parts from reference TRBV14 and TRBJ1-2): EAGVTQFPSHSVIEKGQTVTLRCDPISGHDNLYWYRRVMGKEIKFLLHFVKESKQDESGMPNNRFLAERTGGTYSTLKVQPAELEDSGVYFCVNSQQTGSYGYTFGSGTRLTVV.

DNA of the CDR3: TGTGCCAGCGGGATCGGGACAGAGGCAGATACGCAGTATTTT. As protein: CASGIGTEADTQYF. The chain couples TRBV6-1 to TRBJ2-3; 7 bases are a match to TRBD1. From germline, CDR1 is MNHNS and CDR2 SASEGT. This CDR3 has 14 amino acids. V lost 8 bases and J lost 4; bases outside the gene matches: 9.

This clonotype showed up just once. The chain couples TRBV29-1 to TRBJ2-2; D is undetermined. The CDR3 runs to 13 residues. CDR1 and CDR2 (germline): SQVTM, ANQGSEA. Deletions cut 4 bases from V and 10 bases from J, with 16 bases between. The CDR3 DNA sequence: TGCAGCGTTGCAGGCGGTAACGCCGAGGAGCTGTTTTTT. This codes for CSVAGGNAEELFF.

In the case of this clonotype: At one of its ends the junction is not consistent with the germline gene, which may arise from a read error. The chain joins TRBV2 to TRBJ2-7; D perhaps matches TRBD1 (6 bases). The CDR3 covers 14 residues. Germline-derived CDR1 and CDR2 are SNHLY and FYNNEI. CDR3 in amino acids: CGSSSQGPLYEQYF. The CDR3 region has the DNA TGTGGCAGCAGCTCACAGGGACCCTTGTACGAGCAGTACTTC.